This T cell receptor (beta chain) came from a study of T cells after yellow fever vaccination. About this clonotype itself: Its antigen remains unidentified.

Study results and caveats: Post-booster samples contained most primary-vaccination clones (around 96% CD4, around 90% CD8). A secondary response was less intense yet reached its peak sooner, at day 5 versus 15.

UMIs and a universal primer site were added when TCR cDNA was made by 5'RACE template switching. TCRdb recomputed calls from the 5' RACE reads with MiXCR, one row per CDR3 protein. The sample includes approximately 160,000 distinct CDR3 sequences, approximately 9.9% of them seen just once. Trimming cost V 4 bases and J 7 bases, with 17 bases left between them. From germline, CDR1 is SGHRS and CDR2 YFSETQ. This CDR3 has 14 amino acids. V usage is TRBV5-1 and J usage is TRBJ1-1; possible D gene TRBD1, 5 bases. The source is a man younger than 35 who received the YFV17D yellow fever vaccine. The sequencing here drew on CD8+ T cells sorted from PBMCs, taken 45 days after the yellow fever booster vaccination. The CDR3 here is CASSSGTGLLEAFF. The CDR3 DNA follows: TGCGCCAGCAGCAGTGGGACGGGATTACTTGAAGCTTTCTTT.